In this sample, the clone carrying this TCR beta chain turned up a few times. Its antigen is still unknown. The donors were part of the validation cohort, which consisted of approximately 110 subjects and was separate from the first cohort of around 620 subjects. The method was immunoSEQ multiplex PCR; TCRdb's version includes in-frame clones alone and lacks a portion of them. The data show approximately 170,000 clones, with about 90% seen just once and 3% to 3.5% held by the top ten. This entry belongs to a study of cytomegalovirus exposure and HLA in healthy donors. Overall study: A subsequent analysis stated that the 100 to 150 validation repertoires were run on the same platform as the roughly 670 first-cohort repertoires. Findings of the study overall: The tendency of first-cohort TCR clusters to co-occur in the roughly 110 validation repertoires emerged from a later analysis. Most TCR sequences were rare, but some public TCRs occurred in many donors.

This CDR3 is built from 14 residues. V lost 4 bases, J lost 0 bases, and 10 bases lay in between. CDR1 and CDR2 (germline): SGDLS, YYNGEE. The sequencing input was PBMCs. The chain is built from TRBV9 and TRBJ1-2; D ambiguous. This TCR was recovered from a woman aged 18 to 35 in good health and CMV-seropositive. CDR3 nucleotides: TGTGCCAGCAGCCCCGGCGGCCCTAACTATGGCTACACCTTC. Protein sequence: CASSPGGPNYGYTF.